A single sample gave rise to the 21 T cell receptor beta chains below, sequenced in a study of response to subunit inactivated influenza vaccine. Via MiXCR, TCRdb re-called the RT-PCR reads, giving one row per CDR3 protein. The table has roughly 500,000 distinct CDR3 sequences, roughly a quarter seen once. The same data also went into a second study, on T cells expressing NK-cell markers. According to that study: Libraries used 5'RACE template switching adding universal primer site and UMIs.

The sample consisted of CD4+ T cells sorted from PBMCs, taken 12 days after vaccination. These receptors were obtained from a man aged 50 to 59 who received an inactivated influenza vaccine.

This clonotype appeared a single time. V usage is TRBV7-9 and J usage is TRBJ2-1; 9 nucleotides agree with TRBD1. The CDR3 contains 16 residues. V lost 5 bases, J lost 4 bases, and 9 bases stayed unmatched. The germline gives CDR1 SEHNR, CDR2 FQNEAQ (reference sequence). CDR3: CASSRQVDRGYNEQFF. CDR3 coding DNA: TGTGCCAGCAGCCGTCAAGTGGACAGGGGTTACAATGAGCAGTTCTTC.

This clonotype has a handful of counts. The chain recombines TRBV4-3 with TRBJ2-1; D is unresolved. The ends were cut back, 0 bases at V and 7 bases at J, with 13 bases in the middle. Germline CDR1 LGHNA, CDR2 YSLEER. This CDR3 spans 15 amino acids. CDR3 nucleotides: TGCGCCAGCAGCCAAGAAGCCCGGTTGTGGAATGAGCAGTTCTTC. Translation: CASSQEARLWNEQFF.

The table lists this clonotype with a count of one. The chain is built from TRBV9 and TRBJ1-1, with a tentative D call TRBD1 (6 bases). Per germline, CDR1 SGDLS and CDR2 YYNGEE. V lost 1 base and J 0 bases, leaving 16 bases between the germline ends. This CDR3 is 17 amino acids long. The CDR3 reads CASSVPPSGTLNTEAFF. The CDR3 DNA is TGTGCCAGCAGCGTACCCCCGTCGGGGACACTGAACACTGAAGCTTTCTTT.

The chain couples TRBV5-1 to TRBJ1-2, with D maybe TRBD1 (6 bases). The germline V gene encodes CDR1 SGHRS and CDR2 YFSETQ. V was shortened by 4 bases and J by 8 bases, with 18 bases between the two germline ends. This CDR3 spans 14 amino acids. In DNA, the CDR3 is TGCGCCAGCAGCCCAGAAACAGGGCTAGGCGGCTACACCTTC. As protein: CASSPETGLGGYTF.

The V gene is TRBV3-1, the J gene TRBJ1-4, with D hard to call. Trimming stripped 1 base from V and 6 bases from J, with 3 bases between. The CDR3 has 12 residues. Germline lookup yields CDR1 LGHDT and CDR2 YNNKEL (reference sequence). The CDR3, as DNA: TGTGCCAGCAGCCAAGTGGATGAAAAACTGTTTTTT. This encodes CASSQVDEKLFF. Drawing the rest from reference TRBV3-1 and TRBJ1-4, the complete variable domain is DTAVSQTPKYLVTQMGNDKSIKCEQNLGHDTMYWYKQDSKKFLKIMFSYNNKELIINETVPNRFSPKSPDKAHLNLHINSLELGDSAVYFCASSQVDEKLFFGSGTQLSVL.

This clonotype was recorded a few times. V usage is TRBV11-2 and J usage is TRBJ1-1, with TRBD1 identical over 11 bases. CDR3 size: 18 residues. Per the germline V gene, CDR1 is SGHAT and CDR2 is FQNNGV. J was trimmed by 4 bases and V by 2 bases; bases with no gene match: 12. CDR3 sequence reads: CASSLSPDRGLASTEAFF. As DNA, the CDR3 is TGTGCCAGCAGCTTATCTCCGGACAGGGGGCTAGCCAGCACTGAAGCTTTCTTT.

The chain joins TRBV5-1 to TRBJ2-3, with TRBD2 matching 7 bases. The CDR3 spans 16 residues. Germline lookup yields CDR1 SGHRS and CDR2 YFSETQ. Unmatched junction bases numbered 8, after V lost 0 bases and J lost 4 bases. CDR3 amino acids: CASSLVLGGNADTQYF. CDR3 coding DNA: TGCGCCAGCAGCTTGGTTTTGGGGGGGAACGCAGATACGCAGTATTTT.

In DNA form, the CDR3 reads TGCAGCGTTCTCGCCCCCTTCACCAGCGAGCAGTACTTC. It translates to CSVLAPFTSEQYF. The chain joins TRBV29-1 to TRBJ2-7; no reliable D call. This CDR3 has 13 amino acids. V gave up 5 bases and J gave up 6 bases, with 17 bases separating them. Germline values: CDR1 SQVTM, CDR2 ANQGSEA.

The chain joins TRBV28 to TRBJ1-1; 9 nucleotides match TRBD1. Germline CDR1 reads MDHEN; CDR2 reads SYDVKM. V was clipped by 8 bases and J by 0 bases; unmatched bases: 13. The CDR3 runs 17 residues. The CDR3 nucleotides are TGTGCCAGCGGCCTTCTGGGGACAGGGACGATGAACACTGAAGCTTTCTTT. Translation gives CASGLLGTGTMNTEAFF.

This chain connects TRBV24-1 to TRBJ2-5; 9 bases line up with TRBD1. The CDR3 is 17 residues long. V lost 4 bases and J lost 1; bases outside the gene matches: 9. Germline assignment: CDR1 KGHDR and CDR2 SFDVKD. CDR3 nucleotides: TGTGCCACCAGTGACACGGCGGGACAGGGTGGCCAAGAGACCCAGTACTTC. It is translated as CATSDTAGQGGQETQYF.

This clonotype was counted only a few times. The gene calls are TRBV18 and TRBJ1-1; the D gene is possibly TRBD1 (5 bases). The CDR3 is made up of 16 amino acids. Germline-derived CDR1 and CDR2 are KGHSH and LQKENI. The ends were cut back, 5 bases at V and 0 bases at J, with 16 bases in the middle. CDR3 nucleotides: TGTGCCAGCTCATCAAAAGCCGGGGGGGTGAACACTGAAGCTTTCTTT. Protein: CASSSKAGGVNTEAFF.

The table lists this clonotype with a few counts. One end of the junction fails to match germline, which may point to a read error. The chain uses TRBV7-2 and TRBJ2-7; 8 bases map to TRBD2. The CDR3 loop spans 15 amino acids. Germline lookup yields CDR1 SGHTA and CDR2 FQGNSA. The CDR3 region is CASSVARSGTYEQYF. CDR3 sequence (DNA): TGTGCCAGCAGCGTAGCGCGTAGCGGGACCTACGAGCAGTACTTC.

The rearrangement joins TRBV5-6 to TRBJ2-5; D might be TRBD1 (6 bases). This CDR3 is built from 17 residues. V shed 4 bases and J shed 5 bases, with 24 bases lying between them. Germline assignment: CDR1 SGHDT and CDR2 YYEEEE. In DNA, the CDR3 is TGTGCCAGCAGCCGATTAGGGTCCCAGGGGATGGTGGAGACCCAGTACTTC. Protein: CASSRLGSQGMVETQYF.

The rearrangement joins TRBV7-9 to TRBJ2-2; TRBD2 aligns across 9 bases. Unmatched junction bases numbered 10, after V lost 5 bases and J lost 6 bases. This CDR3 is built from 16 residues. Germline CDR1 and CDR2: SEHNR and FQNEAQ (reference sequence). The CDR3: CASSLGPGLAPGELFF. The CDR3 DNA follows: TGTGCCAGCAGCCTCGGACCGGGACTAGCTCCCGGGGAGCTGTTTTTT. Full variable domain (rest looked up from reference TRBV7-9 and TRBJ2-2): DTGVSQNPRHKITKRGQNVTFRCDPISEHNRLYWYRQTLGQGPEFLTYFQNEAQLEKSRLLSDRFSAERPKGSFSTLEIQRTEQGDSAMYLCASSLGPGLAPGELFFGEGSRLTVL.

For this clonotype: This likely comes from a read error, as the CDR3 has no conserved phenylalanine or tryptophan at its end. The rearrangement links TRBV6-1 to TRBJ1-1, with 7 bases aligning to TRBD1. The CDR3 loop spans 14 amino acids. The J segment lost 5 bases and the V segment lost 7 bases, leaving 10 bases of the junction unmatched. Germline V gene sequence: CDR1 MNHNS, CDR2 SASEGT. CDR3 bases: TGTGCCAGCAACTCACAGGGGCATGGGACTGAAGCTTTCTAT. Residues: CASNSQGHGTEAFY.

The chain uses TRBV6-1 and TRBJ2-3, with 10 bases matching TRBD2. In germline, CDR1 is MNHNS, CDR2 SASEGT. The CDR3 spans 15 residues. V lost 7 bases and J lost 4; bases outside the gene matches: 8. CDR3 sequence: CASKPSGSRADTQYF. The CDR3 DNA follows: TGTGCCAGCAAGCCTAGCGGGAGTCGGGCAGATACGCAGTATTTT.

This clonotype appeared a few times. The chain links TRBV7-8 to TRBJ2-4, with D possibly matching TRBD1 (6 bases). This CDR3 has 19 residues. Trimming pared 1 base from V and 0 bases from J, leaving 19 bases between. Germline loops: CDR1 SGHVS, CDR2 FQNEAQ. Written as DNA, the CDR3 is TGTGCCAGCAGCTTAGGGACAGAACACGGAGCCCTAGCCAAAAACATTCAGTACTTC. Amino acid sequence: CASSLGTEHGALAKNIQYF.

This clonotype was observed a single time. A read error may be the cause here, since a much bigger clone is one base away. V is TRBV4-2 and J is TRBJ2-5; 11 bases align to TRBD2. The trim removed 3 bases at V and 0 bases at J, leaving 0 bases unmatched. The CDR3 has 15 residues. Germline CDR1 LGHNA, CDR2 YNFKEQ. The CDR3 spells CASSQGLADQETQYF. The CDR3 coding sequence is TGTGCCAGCAGCCAGGGACTAGCGGACCAAGAGACCCAGTACTTC.

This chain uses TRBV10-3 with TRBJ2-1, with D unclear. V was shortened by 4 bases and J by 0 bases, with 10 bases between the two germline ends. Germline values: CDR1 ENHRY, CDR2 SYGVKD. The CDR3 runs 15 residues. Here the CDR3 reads CAISVSESSYNEQFF. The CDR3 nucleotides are TGTGCCATCAGTGTGAGTGAAAGCTCCTACAATGAGCAGTTCTTC.

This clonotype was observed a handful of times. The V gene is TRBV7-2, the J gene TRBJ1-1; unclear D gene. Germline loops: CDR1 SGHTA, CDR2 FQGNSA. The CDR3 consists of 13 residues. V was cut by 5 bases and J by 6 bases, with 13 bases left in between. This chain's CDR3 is CASSRTSGAEAFF. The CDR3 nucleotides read TGTGCCAGCAGCCGAACCTCGGGCGCTGAAGCTTTCTTT.

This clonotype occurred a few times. CDR3 region: CASTPGTADMNTEAFF. CDR3 sequence (DNA): TGTGCCAGCACCCCGGGGACAGCCGATATGAACACTGAAGCTTTCTTT. V usage is TRBV9 and J usage is TRBJ1-1, with 7 bases that match TRBD1. Germline assignment: CDR1 SGDLS and CDR2 YYNGEE. V was clipped by 6 bases and J by 0 bases; unmatched bases: 11. This CDR3 spans 16 amino acids.